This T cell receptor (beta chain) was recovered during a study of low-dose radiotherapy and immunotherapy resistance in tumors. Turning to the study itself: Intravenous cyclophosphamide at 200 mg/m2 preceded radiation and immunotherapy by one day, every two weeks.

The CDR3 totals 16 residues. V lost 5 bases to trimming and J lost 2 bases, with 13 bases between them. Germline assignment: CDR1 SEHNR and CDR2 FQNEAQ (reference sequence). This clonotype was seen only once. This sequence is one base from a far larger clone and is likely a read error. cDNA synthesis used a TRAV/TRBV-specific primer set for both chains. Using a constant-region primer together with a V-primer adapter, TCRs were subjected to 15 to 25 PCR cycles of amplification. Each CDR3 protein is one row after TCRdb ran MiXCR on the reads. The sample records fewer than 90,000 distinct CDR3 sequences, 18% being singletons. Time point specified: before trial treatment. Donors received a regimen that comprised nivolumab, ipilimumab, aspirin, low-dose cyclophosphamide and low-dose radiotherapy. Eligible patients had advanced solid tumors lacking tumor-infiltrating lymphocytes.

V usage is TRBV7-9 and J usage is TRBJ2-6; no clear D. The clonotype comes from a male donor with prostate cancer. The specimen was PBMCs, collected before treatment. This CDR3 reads CASSPTWAPGANVLTF. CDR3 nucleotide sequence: TGTGCCAGCAGCCCTACGTGGGCCCCTGGGGCCAACGTCCTGACTTTC.